The rows below give T cell receptor beta chains drawn from one sample of a study of STAT3 mutations in large granular lymphocyte leukemia. The data were produced by immunoSEQ multiplex PCR, yet TCRdb's version contains in-frame clones alone and is incomplete. Found here are some 30,000 clones, around 86% of them singletons; the top ten hold approximately 11%. The sample was peripheral blood mononuclear cells. The source of these receptors is a man aged 60 to 75 with T-cell large granular lymphocyte leukemia. Some clones in this sample may be carry-over from other donors' samples. Each CDR3 is given with its conserved first and last residue. A D gene is named only where the DNA matches it firmly. A row's size may be missing; if present it is once, few, many or a size class.

CASAPGPGTTNTEAFF	16	TRBJ1-1	NA	NA	TRBV23-1
CASSLPLGGTPNEQYF	16	TRBJ2-7	NA	NA	TRBV5-4
CASSPRSGGWSDIQYF	16	TRBJ2-4	NA	NA	TRBV18
CASTTTGTLNSPLHF	15	TRBJ1-6	NA	NA	TRBV19
CASSLGLVSYEQYF	14	TRBJ2-7	once	TRBD2	TRBV27
CASSKEGVYEQYF	13	TRBJ2-7	NA	NA	TRBV5-1
CARREWASGHEQYF	14	TRBJ2-7	NA	TRBD2	TRBV2
CASSYSGQGVYEQYF	15	TRBJ2-7	NA	TRBD1	TRBV6-5
CSVSGGTYNEQFF	13	TRBJ2-1	NA	NA	TRBV29-1
CASSLGRKRTGYTF	14	TRBJ1-2	NA	NA	TRBV7-2
CASSPSTQYF	10	TRBJ2-3	NA	NA	TRBV7-2
CASSLGTANEQFF	13	TRBJ2-1	NA	TRBD1	TRBV18
CASSQGRGLAVNNEQFF	17	TRBJ2-1	once	TRBD2	TRBV14
CASSLQTDNTEAFF	14	TRBJ1-1	NA	NA	TRBV5-1
CSVRQGGDTQYF	12	TRBJ2-3	NA	TRBD1	TRBV29-1
CASSFGGTIGLGNTIYF	17	TRBJ1-3	NA	NA	TRBV28
CASSTDIAYEQYF	13	TRBJ2-7	NA	NA	TRBV25-1
CANRRGRVGGETQYF	15	TRBJ2-5	NA	TRBD2	TRBV2
CASSLSSGTFLTDTQYF	17	TRBJ2-3	NA	NA	TRBV28
CASSFTGFPGDEQYF	15	TRBJ2-7	NA	NA	TRBV7-9
CASSLSGRGTEAFF	14	TRBJ1-1	NA	NA	TRBV7-2
CARQGVSYEQYF	12	TRBJ2-7	once	NA	TRBV27
CSVLKDTQYF	10	TRBJ2-3	NA	NA	TRBV29-1
CASSLKQPQHF	11	TRBJ1-5	few	NA	TRBV28
CASSETRTIGEQYF	14	TRBJ2-7	NA	NA	TRBV2
CASSHSGTGDEQFF	14	TRBJ2-1	NA	NA	TRBV23-1
CASSPYFSQTRGRNTEAFF	19	TRBJ1-1	NA	NA	TRBV4-2
CASSSRTGEASYGYTF	16	TRBJ1-2	NA	TRBD1	TRBV27
CASTPQVGNTEAFF	14	TRBJ1-1	once	NA	TRBV5-4
CASSSPSGRAEEQYF	15	TRBJ2-7	NA	TRBD2	TRBV6-6
CASSIVPGRYGYTF	14	TRBJ1-2	once	NA	TRBV19
CASSQLYQETQYF	13	TRBJ2-5	NA	NA	TRBV5-1
CASSTPRTSGSSPNEQFF	18	TRBJ2-1	NA	TRBD2	TRBV27
CASSFWGATDTQYF	14	TRBJ2-3	NA	NA	TRBV5-6
CASSRFPGGGEEQFF	15	TRBJ2-1	once	TRBD2	TRBV7-2
CASSYSPNTGELFF	14	TRBJ2-2	NA	NA	TRBV6-5
CAIRKETDTQYF	12	TRBJ2-3	NA	NA	TRBV10-3
CASSLVGGWNTQYF	14	TRBJ2-3	NA	NA	TRBV7-9
CASSPPGGYEQYF	13	TRBJ2-7	NA	NA	TRBV4-1
CASSEGPQGNSPLHF	15	TRBJ1-6	NA	NA	TRBV9
CASSPEGGEYEQYF	14	TRBJ2-7	once	NA	TRBV18
CAINQGVPYNEQFF	14	TRBJ2-1	few	NA	TRBV10-3
CSVEKRVRTDTQYF	14	TRBJ2-3	NA	NA	TRBV29-1
CASMRGGGYTF	11	TRBJ1-2	NA	NA	TRBV6-5
CASSPFVGGEADTQYF	16	TRBJ2-3	once	NA	TRBV5-1
CASSVTGGEAFF	12	TRBJ1-1	few	TRBD1	TRBV19
CASSGPHSGGYTF	13	TRBJ1-2	NA	NA	TRBV28
CASKRAVSTDTQYF	14	TRBJ2-3	NA	NA	TRBV28
CASSPQTSGSRNEQFF	16	TRBJ2-1	NA	TRBD2	TRBV4-2
CASSPGDRGRPLHF	14	TRBJ1-6	NA	TRBD1	TRBV7-9
CASSPGTPGSNQPQHF	16	TRBJ1-5	NA	NA	TRBV18
CASSEAGREGREQYF	15	TRBJ2-7	once	TRBD2	TRBV2
CATSRGGAGTAPRVGYTF	18	TRBJ1-2	NA	NA	TRBV15
CASRSGPIEKLFF	13	TRBJ1-4	NA	NA	TRBV6-6
CASSSAGRDFYTF	13	TRBJ1-2	NA	NA	TRBV19
CASSRLAGADTQYF	14	TRBJ2-3	NA	TRBD2	TRBV5-1
CAGPYTGTGGTGELFF	16	TRBJ2-2	NA	NA	TRBV30
CAITARGYEQYF	12	TRBJ2-7	NA	NA	TRBV6-4
CASSLARRQSYGYTF	15	TRBJ1-2	NA	NA	TRBV7-2
CASSLAPGTLNTEAFF	16	TRBJ1-1	NA	NA	TRBV5-1